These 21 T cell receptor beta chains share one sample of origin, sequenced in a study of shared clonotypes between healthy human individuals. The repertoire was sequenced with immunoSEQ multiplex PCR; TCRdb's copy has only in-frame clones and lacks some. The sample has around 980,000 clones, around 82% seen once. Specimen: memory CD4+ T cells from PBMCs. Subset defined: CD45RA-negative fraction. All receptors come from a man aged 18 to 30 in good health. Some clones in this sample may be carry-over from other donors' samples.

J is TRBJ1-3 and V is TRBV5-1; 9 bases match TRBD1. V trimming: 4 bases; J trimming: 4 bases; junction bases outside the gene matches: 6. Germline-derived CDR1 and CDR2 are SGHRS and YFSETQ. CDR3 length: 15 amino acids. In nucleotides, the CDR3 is TGCGCCAGCAGCATAACAGGGGGCGCAGGAAACACCATATATTTT. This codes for CASSITGGAGNTIYF.

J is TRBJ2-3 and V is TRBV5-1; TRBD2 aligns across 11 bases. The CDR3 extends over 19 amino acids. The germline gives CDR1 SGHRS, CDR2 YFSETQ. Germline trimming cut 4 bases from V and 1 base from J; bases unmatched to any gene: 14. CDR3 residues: CASSPQLAGGPAGTDTQYF. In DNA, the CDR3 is TGCGCCAGCAGCCCCCAGTTAGCGGGAGGGCCCGCGGGCACAGATACGCAGTATTTT.

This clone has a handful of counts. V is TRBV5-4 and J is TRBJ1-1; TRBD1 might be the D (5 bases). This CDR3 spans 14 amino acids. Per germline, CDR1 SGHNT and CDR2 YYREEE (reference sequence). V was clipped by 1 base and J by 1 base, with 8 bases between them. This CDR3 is CASSLIDRNTEAFF. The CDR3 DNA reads TGTGCCAGCAGCTTGATTGACAGGAACACTGAAGCTTTCTTT.

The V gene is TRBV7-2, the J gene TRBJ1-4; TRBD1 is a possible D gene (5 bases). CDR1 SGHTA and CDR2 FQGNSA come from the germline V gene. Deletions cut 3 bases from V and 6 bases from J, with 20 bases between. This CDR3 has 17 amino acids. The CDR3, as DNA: TGTGCCAGCAGCTTTCCGCCTGGGGACCGACTAGATGAAAAACTGTTTTTT. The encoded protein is CASSFPPGDRLDEKLFF.

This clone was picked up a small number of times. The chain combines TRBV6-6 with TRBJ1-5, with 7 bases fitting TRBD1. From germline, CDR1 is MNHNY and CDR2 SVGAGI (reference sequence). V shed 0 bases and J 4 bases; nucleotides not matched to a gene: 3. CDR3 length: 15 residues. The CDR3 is CASSYSGQRNQPQHF. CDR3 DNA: TGTGCCAGCAGTTACTCGGGACAGCGTAATCAGCCCCAGCATTTT.

The CDR3 loop reads CSSLPTSGRSFTDTQYF. DNA for the CDR3: TGCAGCTCCTTGCCCACTAGCGGGAGGTCTTTCACAGATACGCAGTATTTT. The chain combines TRBV29-1 with TRBJ2-3; TRBD2 matches 12 bases. CDR3 length equals 17 residues. Germline V gene sequence: CDR1 SQVTM, CDR2 ANQGSEA. With V trimmed by 8 bases and J by 2 bases, 14 bases remained unmatched.

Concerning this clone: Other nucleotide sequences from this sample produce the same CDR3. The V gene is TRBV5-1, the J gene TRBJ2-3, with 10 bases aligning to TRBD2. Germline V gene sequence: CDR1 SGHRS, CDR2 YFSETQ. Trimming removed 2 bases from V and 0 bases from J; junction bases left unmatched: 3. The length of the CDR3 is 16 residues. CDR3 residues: CASSLGLAESTDTQYF. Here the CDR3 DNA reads TGCGCCAGCAGCTTAGGACTAGCGGAAAGCACAGATACGCAGTATTTT.

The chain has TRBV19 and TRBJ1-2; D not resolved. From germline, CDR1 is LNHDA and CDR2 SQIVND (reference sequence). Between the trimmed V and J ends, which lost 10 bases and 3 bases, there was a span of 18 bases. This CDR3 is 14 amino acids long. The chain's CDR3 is CATQGSLRDYGYTF. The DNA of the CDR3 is TGTGCCACCCAAGGGAGTCTGCGGGACTATGGCTACACCTTC. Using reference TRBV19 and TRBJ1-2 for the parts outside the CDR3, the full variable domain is DGGITQSPKYLFRKEGQNVTLSCEQNLNHDAMYWYRQDPGQGLRLIYYSQIVNDFQKGDIAEGYSVSREKKESFPLTVTSAQKNPTAFYLCATQGSLRDYGYTFGSGTRLTVV.

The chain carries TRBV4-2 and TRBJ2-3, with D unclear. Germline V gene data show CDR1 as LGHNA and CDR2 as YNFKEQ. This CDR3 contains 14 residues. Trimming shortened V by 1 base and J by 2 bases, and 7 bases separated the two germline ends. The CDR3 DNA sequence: TGTGCCAGCAGCCAAGCCGTTCCCACAGATACGCAGTATTTT. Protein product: CASSQAVPTDTQYF.

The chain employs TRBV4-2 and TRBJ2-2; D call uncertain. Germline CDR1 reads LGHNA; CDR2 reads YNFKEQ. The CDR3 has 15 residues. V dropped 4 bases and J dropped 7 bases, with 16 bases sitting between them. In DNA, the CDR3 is TGTGCCAGCAGCCTTCTCGAGGCTTCGGGCGGGGAGCTGTTTTTT. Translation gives CASSLLEASGGELFF.

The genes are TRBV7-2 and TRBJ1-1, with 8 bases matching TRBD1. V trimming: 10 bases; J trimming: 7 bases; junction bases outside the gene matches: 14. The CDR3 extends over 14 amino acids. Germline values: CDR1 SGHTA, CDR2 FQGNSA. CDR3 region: CATQPWTGPYEAFF. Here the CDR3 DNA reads TGTGCCACCCAGCCGTGGACAGGGCCCTATGAAGCTTTCTTT.

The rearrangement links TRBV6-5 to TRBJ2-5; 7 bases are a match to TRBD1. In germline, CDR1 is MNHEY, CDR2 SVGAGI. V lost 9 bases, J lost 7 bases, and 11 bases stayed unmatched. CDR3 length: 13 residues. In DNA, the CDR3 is TGTGCCAGTAAACAACAGGGGTGGAGGACCCAGTACTTC. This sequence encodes CASKQQGWRTQYF.

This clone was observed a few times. CDR3 DNA: TGTGCCAGCAGCCAAGACCCTAGCGGGAGGGCCGGGGAGCTGTTTTTT. Its protein is CASSQDPSGRAGELFF. The rearrangement uses TRBV4-2 and TRBJ2-2; 12 positions match TRBD2. Germline CDR1 reads LGHNA; CDR2 reads YNFKEQ. J was trimmed by 6 bases and V by 0 bases; bases with no gene match: 2. The CDR3 spans 16 residues.

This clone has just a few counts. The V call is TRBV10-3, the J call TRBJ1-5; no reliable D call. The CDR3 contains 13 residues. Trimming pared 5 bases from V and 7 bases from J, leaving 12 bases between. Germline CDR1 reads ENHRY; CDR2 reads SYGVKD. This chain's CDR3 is CAISSDPAQPQHF. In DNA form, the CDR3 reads TGTGCCATCAGTTCGGACCCAGCGCAGCCCCAGCATTTT.

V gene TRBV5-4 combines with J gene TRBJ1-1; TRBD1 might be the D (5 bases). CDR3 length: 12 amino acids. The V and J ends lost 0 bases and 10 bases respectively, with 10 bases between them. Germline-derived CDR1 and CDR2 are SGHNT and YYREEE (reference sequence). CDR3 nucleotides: TGTGCCAGCAGCTTGGTAGGCGGGGGAGCTTTCTTT. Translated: CASSLVGGGAFF.

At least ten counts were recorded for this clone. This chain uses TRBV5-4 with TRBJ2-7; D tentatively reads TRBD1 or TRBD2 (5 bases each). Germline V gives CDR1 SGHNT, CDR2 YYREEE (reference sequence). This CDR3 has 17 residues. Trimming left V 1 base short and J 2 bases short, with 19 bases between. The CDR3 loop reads CASSLWVVGVAPYEQYF. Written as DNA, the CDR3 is TGTGCCAGCAGCTTGTGGGTCGTGGGGGTGGCCCCCTACGAGCAGTACTTC.

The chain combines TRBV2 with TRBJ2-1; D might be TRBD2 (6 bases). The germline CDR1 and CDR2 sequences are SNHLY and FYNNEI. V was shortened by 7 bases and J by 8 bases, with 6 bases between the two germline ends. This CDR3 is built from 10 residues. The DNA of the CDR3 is TGTGCCAGCACGGGGGATGAGCAGTTCTTC. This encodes CASTGDEQFF.

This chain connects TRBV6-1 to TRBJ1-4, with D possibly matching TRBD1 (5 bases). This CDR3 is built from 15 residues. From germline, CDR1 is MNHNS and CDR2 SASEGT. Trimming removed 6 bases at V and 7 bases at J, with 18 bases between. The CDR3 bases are TGTGCCAGCAGGGAGCAGGGACGGGACTCTGAAAAACTGTTTTTT. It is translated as CASREQGRDSEKLFF.

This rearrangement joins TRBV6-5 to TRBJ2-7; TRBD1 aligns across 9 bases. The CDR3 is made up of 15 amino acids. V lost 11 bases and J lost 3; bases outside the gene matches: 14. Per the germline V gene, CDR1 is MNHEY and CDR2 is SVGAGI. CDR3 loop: CAGQGSHRGFYEQYF. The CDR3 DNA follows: TGTGCCGGACAGGGGTCCCACAGAGGATTCTACGAGCAGTACTTC.

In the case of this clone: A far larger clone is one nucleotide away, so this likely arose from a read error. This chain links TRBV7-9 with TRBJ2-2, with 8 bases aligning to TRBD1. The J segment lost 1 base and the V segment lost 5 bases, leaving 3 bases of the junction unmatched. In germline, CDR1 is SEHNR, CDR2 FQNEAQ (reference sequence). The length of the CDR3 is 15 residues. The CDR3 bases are TGTGCCAGCAGCCTTGGGACAGGGAACACCGGGGAGCTGTTTTTT. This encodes CASSLGTGNTGELFF.

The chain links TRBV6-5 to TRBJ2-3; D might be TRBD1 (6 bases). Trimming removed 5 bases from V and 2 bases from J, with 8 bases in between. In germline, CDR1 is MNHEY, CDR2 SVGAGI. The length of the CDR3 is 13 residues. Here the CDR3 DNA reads TGTGCCAGCAGTAGGACAGCCACAGATACGCAGTATTTT. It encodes CASSRTATDTQYF.